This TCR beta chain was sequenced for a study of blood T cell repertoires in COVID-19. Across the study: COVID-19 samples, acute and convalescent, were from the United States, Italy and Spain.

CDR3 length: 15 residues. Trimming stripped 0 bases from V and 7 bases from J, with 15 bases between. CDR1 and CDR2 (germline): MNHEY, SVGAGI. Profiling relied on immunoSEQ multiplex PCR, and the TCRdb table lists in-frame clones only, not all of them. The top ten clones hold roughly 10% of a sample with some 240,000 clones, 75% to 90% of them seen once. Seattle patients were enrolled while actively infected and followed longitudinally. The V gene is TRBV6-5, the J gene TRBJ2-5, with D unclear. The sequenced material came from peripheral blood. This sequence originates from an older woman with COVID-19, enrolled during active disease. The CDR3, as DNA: TGTGCCAGCAGTTACTCTAAAGGCGGTTTTCTGACCCAGTACTTC. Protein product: CASSYSKGGFLTQYF.